The next 24 T cell receptor beta chains were all read from a single sample in a study of beta chain features in type 1 diabetes. Every bit of the isolated RNA underwent reverse transcription, so sequencing read expressed TCRB transcripts. Profiling relied on immunoSEQ multiplex PCR, and the TCRdb table lists in-frame clones only, not all of them. The sample has a few hundred thousand clones; 10% to 15% are singletons. Study results and caveats: People with Type 1 diabetes carried modestly yet significantly shorter TCRB CDR3s in all four CD4+ subsets.

These receptors' antigens are unknown. Sequenced sample: naive CD4+ T cells from blood. These receptors were collected from a woman younger than 35 with type 1 diabetes.

The chain has TRBV19 and TRBJ2-1; 9 nucleotides match TRBD1. Germline values: CDR1 LNHDA, CDR2 SQIVND (reference sequence). After removal of 3 bases from V and 10 bases from J, the junction contained 7 bases not matched to a gene. The CDR3 consists of 14 residues. CDR3 sequence reads: CASSITGTGNEQFF. In nucleotides, the CDR3 is TGTGCCAGTAGTATTACTGGGACAGGGAACGAGCAGTTCTTC.

The rearrangement links TRBV29-1 to TRBJ1-5, with a possible D match to TRBD1 (5 bases). The V and J ends lost 2 bases and 1 base respectively, with 6 bases between them. This CDR3 is built from 13 residues. Germline CDR1 reads SQVTM; CDR2 reads ANQGSEA. CDR3 in DNA: TGCAGCGTTGAACAGGGAAGCAATCAGCCCCAGCATTTT. Its protein is CSVEQGSNQPQHF.

This clone turned up a few times. The chain is built from TRBV9 and TRBJ1-2; D is unclear. Germline assignment: CDR1 SGDLS and CDR2 YYNGEE. The CDR3 has 12 residues. V gave up 3 bases and J gave up 3 bases, with 6 bases separating them. The CDR3, as DNA: TGTGCCAGCAGCGGCGGTTACTATGGCTACACCTTC. Protein: CASSGGYYGYTF.

This clone turned up a few times. The gene calls are TRBV25-1 and TRBJ2-1, with D tentatively TRBD1 (6 bases). V lost 4 bases and J 6 bases, leaving 10 bases between the germline ends. The CDR3 is 13 residues long. Germline V gives CDR1 MGHDK, CDR2 SYGVNS. CDR3 sequence reads: CASSVPGVNEQFF. The CDR3 nucleotides are TGTGCCAGCAGTGTCCCAGGGGTCAATGAGCAGTTCTTC.

This clone has just a few counts. This chain uses TRBV7-3 with TRBJ2-7; 10 positions match TRBD2. There are 15 residues in the CDR3. Trimming at V came to 2 bases and at J to 6 bases, leaving 7 bases not matched to a gene. The germline V gene encodes CDR1 SGHTA and CDR2 FQGTGA. CDR3 protein: CASSLELAGTAEQYF. CDR3 bases: TGTGCCAGCAGCTTAGAACTAGCGGGGACCGCCGAGCAGTACTTC.

This clone was detected a few times. The gene calls are TRBV4-1 and TRBJ2-7; tentative D call: TRBD2 (5 bases). Trimming removed 0 bases at V and 6 bases at J, with 24 bases between. Germline V lookup: CDR1 MGHRA, CDR2 YSYEKL. The CDR3 spans 18 residues. The CDR3: CASSQERSNEGRSGEQYF. CDR3 nucleotide sequence: TGCGCCAGCAGCCAAGAGAGGTCGAACGAAGGGAGAAGCGGCGAGCAGTACTTC.

This chain links TRBV27 with TRBJ2-7, with a weak D call TRBD2 (7 bases). In germline, CDR1 is MNHEY, CDR2 SMNVEV (reference sequence). The CDR3 loop spans 15 amino acids. V lost 0 bases, J lost 4 bases, and 13 bases lay in between. The CDR3 loop reads CASSLSRGRAYEQYF. CDR3 nucleotide sequence: TGTGCCAGCAGTTTATCGCGGGGGCGCGCTTACGAGCAGTACTTC.

This clone was detected a few times. The chain uses TRBV10-3 and TRBJ1-5; D remains ambiguous. Trimming left V 3 bases short and J 7 bases short, with 7 bases between. Germline CDR1 reads ENHRY; CDR2 reads SYGVKD. The CDR3 covers 12 residues. The CDR3 loop is CAISDRLQPQHF. The CDR3 nucleotides are TGTGCCATCAGTGACAGGTTGCAGCCCCAGCATTTT.

This clone was seen more than once but under ten times. The chain recombines TRBV28 with TRBJ2-7; the D gene is possibly TRBD1 (6 bases). Trimming pared 6 bases from V and 4 bases from J, leaving 22 bases between. This CDR3 is built from 16 residues. Germline-derived CDR1 and CDR2 are MDHEN and SYDVKM. The CDR3 loop is CASSRSGQPMEYEQYF. The CDR3, as DNA: TGTGCCAGCAGCCGCTCCGGACAGCCAATGGAGTACGAGCAGTACTTC.

J is TRBJ2-3 and V is TRBV6-6; no reliable D call. CDR1 and CDR2 from the germline V gene are MNHNY and SVGAGI (reference sequence). V was trimmed by 8 bases and J by 4 bases, leaving 10 bases between them. The CDR3 is 12 amino acids. The CDR3 sequence: CASLGFADTQYF. CDR3 nucleotides: TGTGCCAGCCTCGGTTTCGCAGATACGCAGTATTTT.

This clone was seen a few times. The chain uses TRBV30 and TRBJ2-7, with 9 bases lining up with TRBD2. CDR1 is GTSNPN, CDR2 SVGIG, per germline (reference sequence). Trimming took 4 bases from V and 3 from J; bases not matched to a gene: 7. CDR3 length: 14 amino acids. The CDR3 DNA is TGTGCCTGGACGGGCGGCGGGAGGGGCTACGAGCAGTACTTC. Protein sequence: CAWTGGGRGYEQYF.

The chain employs TRBV5-1 and TRBJ2-1, with 9 bases that match TRBD1. V was pared by 6 bases and J by 8 bases, with 3 bases of the junction left unmatched. This CDR3 spans 12 amino acids. Looked up from germline, CDR1 is SGHRS and CDR2 is YFSETQ. The CDR3, as DNA: TGCGCCAGCACGGGACAGGGCTATGAGCAGTTCTTC. This codes for CASTGQGYEQFF.

This clone was recorded a few times. The gene calls are TRBV15 and TRBJ2-7, with 10 bases aligning to TRBD1. CDR3 length: 17 amino acids. Germline V gene data show CDR1 as LNHNV and CDR2 as YYDKDF (reference sequence). Trimming removed 7 bases from V and 6 bases from J; junction bases left unmatched: 18. The CDR3 region has the DNA TGTGCCACCACCCCAGGGGACAGGGGAGGGTCAGGGAGCGAGCAGTACTTC. It translates to CATTPGDRGGSGSEQYF.

CDR3 sequence: CASSLPRGSPGYTF. CDR3 nucleotides: TGTGCCAGCAGCTTACCGCGCGGGTCCCCTGGCTACACCTTC. The chain is built from TRBV7-9 and TRBJ1-2; D is unclear. V was cut by 2 bases and J by 7 bases, with 14 bases left in between. The CDR3 is 14 residues long. Germline V gene lookup returns CDR1 SEHNR and CDR2 FQNEAQ (reference sequence).

The gene calls are TRBV30 and TRBJ2-7, with D perhaps TRBD1 (6 bases). Germline CDR1 and CDR2: GTSNPN and SVGIG (reference sequence). V was cut by 7 bases and J by 0 bases, with 10 bases left in between. This CDR3 contains 12 residues. The CDR3 DNA sequence: TGTGCCTCGACAGGTTCCTCCTACGAGCAGTACTTC. Its protein product is CASTGSSYEQYF.

The sample holds a few counts of this clone. V is TRBV29-1 and J is TRBJ2-1, with TRBD2 as a possible D gene (6 bases). Deletions cut 7 bases from V and 2 bases from J, with 15 bases between. This CDR3 is built from 14 residues. Germline CDR1 reads SQVTM; CDR2 reads ANQGSEA. CDR3 amino acids: CSAHHRLAYNEQFF. For the CDR3, the DNA is TGCAGCGCCCACCACCGACTAGCCTACAATGAGCAGTTCTTC.

This chain uses TRBV28 with TRBJ1-1; no reliable D call. V was trimmed by 4 bases and J by 0 bases, leaving 9 bases between them. The CDR3 is made up of 14 amino acids. Looked up from germline, CDR1 is MDHEN and CDR2 is SYDVKM. The CDR3 region is CASSSGFMNTEAFF. The CDR3 DNA is TGTGCCAGCAGTTCGGGTTTCATGAACACTGAAGCTTTCTTT.

This clone showed up just a few times. The rearrangement links TRBV4-1 to TRBJ1-2; D uncertain. Germline CDR1 is MGHRA and CDR2 is YSYEKL. The CDR3 runs 16 residues. Deletions cut 2 bases from V and 1 base from J, with 14 bases between. The DNA of the CDR3 is TGCGCCAGCAGCCAACCCAATAGAGGGAATAACTATGGCTACACCTTC. Amino acid sequence: CASSQPNRGNNYGYTF.

V usage is TRBV11-2 and J usage is TRBJ2-3; D is possibly TRBD2 (6 bases). The length of the CDR3 is 13 residues. Trimming stripped 1 base from V and 5 bases from J, with 7 bases between. Germline CDR1 and CDR2: SGHAT and FQNNGV. DNA for the CDR3: TGTGCCAGCAGCTTAGCGGGGGAAGATACGCAGTATTTT. This translates into CASSLAGEDTQYF.

Note on this clone: Additional DNA sequences in this sample encode the identical CDR3. This sequence joins TRBV18 and TRBJ2-1; D is ambiguous. The CDR3 sequence is 13 residues long. Per the germline V gene, CDR1 is KGHSH and CDR2 is LQKENI. V gave up 0 bases and J gave up 3 bases, with 3 bases separating them. The CDR3, as DNA: TGTGCCAGCTCACCACCTAGCTACAATGAGCAGTTCTTC. Translating it yields CASSPPSYNEQFF. The full variable domain, with the rest looked up from reference TRBV18 and TRBJ2-1, is NAGVMQNPRHLVRRRGQEARLRCSPMKGHSHVYWYRQLPEEGLKFMVYLQKENIIDESGMPKERFSAEFPKEGPSILRIQQVVRGDSAAYFCASSPPSYNEQFFGPGTRLTVL.

J is TRBJ1-1 and V is TRBV9, with TRBD1 as a possible D gene (6 bases). The germline V gene has CDR1 SGDLS and CDR2 YYNGEE. V lost 3 bases and J lost 0, with 12 bases in between. The CDR3 runs 15 residues. The CDR3 nucleotides read TGTGCCAGCAGCGGGGGGGGCAGGGTGAACACTGAAGCTTTCTTT. It translates to CASSGGGRVNTEAFF.

V and J are TRBV29-1 and TRBJ2-1, with D maybe TRBD2 (5 bases). CDR1 is SQVTM and CDR2 is ANQGSEA in the germline V gene. Trimming took off 7 bases at V and 0 bases at J, with 13 bases between the two ends. There are 14 residues in the CDR3. CDR3 region: CSATRRVSYNEQFF. Written as DNA, the CDR3 is TGCAGCGCGACAAGGCGGGTCTCCTACAATGAGCAGTTCTTC.

This clone was picked up a small number of times. The chain combines TRBV19 with TRBJ1-5; possible D gene TRBD1, 6 bases. This CDR3 comprises 14 residues. V dropped 7 bases and J dropped 5 bases, with 15 bases sitting between them. Germline CDR1 and CDR2: LNHDA and SQIVND (reference sequence). This CDR3 is CASKVWEGDQPQHF. CDR3 coding DNA: TGTGCCAGTAAGGTTTGGGAGGGGGATCAGCCCCAGCATTTT.

The V call is TRBV30, the J call TRBJ1-1, with D uncertain. Deletions cut 4 bases from V and 0 bases from J, with 15 bases between. CDR1 and CDR2 from the germline V gene are GTSNPN and SVGIG (reference sequence). This CDR3 has 15 amino acids. The chain's CDR3 is CAWTTANGMNTEAFF. The CDR3 nucleotides are TGTGCCTGGACCACAGCAAATGGTATGAACACTGAAGCTTTCTTT.